This T cell receptor (beta chain) stems from a study of cytomegalovirus exposure and HLA in healthy donors. In germline, CDR1 is SGDLS, CDR2 YYNGEE. The germline V and J ends were trimmed by 4 bases and 2 bases, with 7 bases remaining between them. This CDR3 spans 14 amino acids. Study-wide points: Solely CMV serostatus was available to characterize immune exposure. Clonal expansion, a later analysis showed, was greater in HLA-associated TCR beta chains than in equally common others. Researchers catalogued approximately 170 TCR beta chains as cytomegalovirus-associated.

It was with 60 Vbeta and 13 Jbeta primers that the PCR ran. TCRdb keeps only in-frame clones here, not all; method: immunoSEQ multiplex PCR. The sample holds about 170,000 clones, 65% to 85% seen once. Of note for this clone: Its antigen is not known.

The gene calls are TRBV9 and TRBJ1-6; D is ambiguous. Sample: PBMCs. The sequence was collected from a woman aged 45 to 65 in good health and CMV-seropositive. As DNA, the CDR3 is TGTGCCAGCAGCCCCCGTCCCTATAATTCACCCCTCCACTTT. Encoded protein: CASSPRPYNSPLHF.